The 7 T cell receptor beta chains listed next were all sequenced from one sample in a study of blood T cell repertoires in COVID-19. Generated by immunoSEQ multiplex PCR, the TCRdb table keeps only in-frame clones and is missing some. Of roughly 160,000 clones in the sample, roughly 85% were seen once. The specimen was PBMCs or T cells enriched from blood (not recorded which). The receptors shown here come from a woman in her sixties or seventies in a cohort exposed to, infected with or recovered from COVID-19 (not recorded which).

This clone occurred a few times. The chain joins TRBV7-8 to TRBJ1-2; D is uncertain. Deletions cut 2 bases from V and 4 bases from J, with 8 bases between. Germline-derived CDR1 and CDR2 are SGHVS and FQNEAQ. This CDR3 is built from 13 residues. Written as DNA, the CDR3 is TGTGCCAGCAGCTTACTCGAGAGCTATGGCTACACCTTC. Protein: CASSLLESYGYTF.

This clone was detected only once. For the CDR3, the DNA is TGTGCCACCAGCAGCAGCGGGGGGAACAATGAGCAGTTCTTC. As protein: CATSSSGGNNEQFF. The V gene is TRBV15, the J gene TRBJ2-1, with 9 nucleotides matching TRBD2. CDR1 is LNHNV and CDR2 is YYDKDF in the germline V gene (reference sequence). Trimming at V came to 3 bases and at J to 5 bases, leaving 2 bases not matched to a gene. The CDR3 contains 14 residues.

The gene calls are TRBV28 and TRBJ2-2; 10 nucleotides match TRBD2. V shed 2 bases, J shed 1 base, and the junction held 4 bases outside the gene matches. CDR1 and CDR2 (germline): MDHEN, SYDVKM. The CDR3 length is 17 residues. The CDR3 protein is CASSLGVAGGNTGELFF. The DNA of the CDR3 is TGTGCCAGCAGTTTAGGCGTAGCGGGGGGGAACACCGGGGAGCTGTTTTTT. Full variable domain (missing parts from reference TRBV28 and TRBJ2-2): DVKVTQSSRYLVKRTGEKVFLECVQDMDHENMFWYRQDPGLGLRLIYFSYDVKMKEKGDIPEGYSVSREKKERFSLILESASTNQTSMYLCASSLGVAGGNTGELFFGEGSRLTVL.

The chain carries TRBV4-3 and TRBJ2-2; D ambiguous. V lost 1 base to trimming and J lost 1 base, with 7 bases between them. Germline CDR1 is LGHNA and CDR2 is YSLEER. The CDR3 covers 15 residues. CDR3 sequence reads: CASSQGQVNTGELFF. The CDR3 DNA reads TGCGCCAGCAGCCAAGGACAAGTGAACACCGGGGAGCTGTTTTTT.

This clone was detected a few times. V gene TRBV2 combines with J gene TRBJ2-2, with TRBD1 matching over 11 bases. There are 15 residues in the CDR3. Per germline, CDR1 SNHLY and CDR2 FYNNEI. V shed 7 bases, J shed 6 bases, and the junction held 7 bases outside the gene matches. CDR3: CASNRDRGYSGELFF. CDR3 bases: TGTGCCAGCAATCGGGACAGGGGGTATTCCGGGGAGCTGTTTTTT.

This chain connects TRBV11-2 to TRBJ2-7, with D perhaps TRBD1 (6 bases). Trimming removed 2 bases from V and 6 bases from J, with 14 bases in between. Germline loops: CDR1 SGHAT, CDR2 FQNNGV. This CDR3 has 14 amino acids. The CDR3 spells CASSLRLDRAEQYF. DNA of the CDR3: TGTGCCAGCAGCTTACGGTTGGACAGAGCCGAGCAGTACTTC.

The chain links TRBV10-3 to TRBJ2-5, with D uncertain. Germline CDR1 and CDR2: ENHRY and SYGVKD. With 1 base removed from V and 5 bases from J, the gap between germline ends came to 11 bases. The CDR3 length is 14 residues. CDR3: CAISEFGWRETQYF. The CDR3 bases are TGTGCCATCAGTGAGTTCGGATGGCGGGAGACCCAGTACTTC.